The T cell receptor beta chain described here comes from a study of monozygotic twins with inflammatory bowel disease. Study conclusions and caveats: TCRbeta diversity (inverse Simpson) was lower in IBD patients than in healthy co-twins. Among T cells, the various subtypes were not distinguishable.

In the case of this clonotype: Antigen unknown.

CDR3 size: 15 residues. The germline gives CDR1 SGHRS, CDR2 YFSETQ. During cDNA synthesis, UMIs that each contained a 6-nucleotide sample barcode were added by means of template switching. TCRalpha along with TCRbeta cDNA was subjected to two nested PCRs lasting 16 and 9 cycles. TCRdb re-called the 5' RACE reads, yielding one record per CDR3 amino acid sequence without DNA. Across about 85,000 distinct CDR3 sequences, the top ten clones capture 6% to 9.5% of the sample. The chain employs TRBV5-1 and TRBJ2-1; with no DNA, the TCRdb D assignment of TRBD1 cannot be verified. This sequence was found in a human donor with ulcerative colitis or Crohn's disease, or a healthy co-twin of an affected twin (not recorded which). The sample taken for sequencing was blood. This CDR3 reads CASSPGTGAYNEQFF.